The present T cell receptor beta chain was sequenced within a study of T-cell reconstitution after alpha-beta-depleted transplantation in children. This sample's TCRbeta library carried unique molecular identifier barcodes. TCRdb fed the PCR reads into MiXCR, producing one record per CDR3 protein. The sample yields about 830,000 distinct CDR3 sequences, roughly 15% seen once. Study results and caveats: Reports say that about two months after transplant, the alpha-beta T cells came out of several hundred graft clones that had expanded. From surviving recipient T cells and thymic progenitors came the high day-60 TCRbeta diversity observed in some patients. T-cell numbers and diversity one year post-transplant derived largely from freshly generated T cells.

The V gene lost 2 bases and the J gene lost 5 bases, with 13 bases spanning the gap. The CDR3 consists of 14 residues. Germline lookup yields CDR1 DFQATT and CDR2 SNEGSKA (reference sequence). About this clonotype itself: Its antigen is not known.

This clonotype was obtained from a male patient between 10 and 17 years old who had a stem cell transplant for acute lymphoblastic leukemia, so the T cells may come from the graft donor. Sequenced here: PBMCs, mostly from graft donor cells, sampled 360 days after TCRalphabeta/CD19-depleted stem cell transplant. The chain combines TRBV20-1 with TRBJ1-5; D might be TRBD1 (5 bases). CDR3 sequence: CSARPGPVDQPQHF. The CDR3 coding sequence is TGCAGTGCTAGACCGGGGCCAGTGGATCAGCCCCAGCATTTT.